This T cell receptor (beta chain) was observed in a study of shared clonotypes between healthy human individuals. In the authors' methods: Sequence data from immunoSEQ were junction-only and lacked quality scores; consequently, filtering differed. Only in-frame clones appear in the TCRdb table, and some are missing; sequencing was by immunoSEQ multiplex PCR. The V and J calls and clone size were taken over from that table, and D and trimming were inferred from the DNA. This table has approximately 720,000 clones, 55% to 75% appearing once. Concerning this clone: What it binds is not known.

In germline, CDR1 is SNHLY, CDR2 FYNNEI. This CDR3 is built from 14 residues. With V trimmed by 8 bases and J by 14 bases, 15 bases remained unmatched. General study points: Sampling included only blood; tissue repertoires likely differ. Sharing across four donors was highest in naive CD4 (around 5%) and lowest in memory CD8 (approximately 0.4%). Naive subsets generally exceeded memory subsets in estimated richness.

The J gene is TRBJ2-3, the V gene TRBV2; 11 bases align to TRBD2. Sequenced: memory CD4+ T cells sorted from blood. Subset given: CD45RA-negative fraction. The TCR originated in a woman aged 25-40 years in good health. The CDR3 spells CASAGSGRASGLYF. The CDR3 DNA reads as TGTGCCAGCGCAGGTAGCGGGAGGGCCTCAGGTCTGTATTTT.